This T cell receptor beta chain originates from a study of neurological immune-mediated disorders. Findings and limits, study-wide: Expansion of TCR clones was greatest in HTLV-1-associated myelopathy and smallest in multiple sclerosis, where it fell below that of healthy controls. No sharing of CDR3 amino acid sequences was observed among expanded clones across subjects, suggesting private repertoires in all groups.

By 5'RACE with 10-nucleotide random UMIs, the cDNA was made. Using its own MiXCR run on the 5' RACE reads, TCRdb lists one record per CDR3 protein. The sample carries about 31,000 distinct CDR3 sequences, less than 5% recorded once. V dropped 6 bases and J dropped 1 base, with 8 bases sitting between them. CDR1 DFQATT and CDR2 SNEGSKA come from the germline V gene (reference sequence). CDR3 length equals 12 residues. Each sorted-subset library came from 900,000 to 1,000,000 CD4+ or CD8+ T cells. This clonotype showed up many times. The target antigen is unknown. The sequence was obtained from a woman in her 40s in good health. The specimen sequenced was CD4+ T cells from blood. The rearrangement joins TRBV20-1 to TRBJ2-3; D uncertain. CDR3 bases: TGCAGTGCCGGACGAGGCACAGATACGCAGTATTTT. It yields the protein CSAGRGTDTQYF.